This T cell receptor (beta chain) derives from a study of T cell clonotyping in hematopoietic cell transplantation. As for the study in general: Recipient samples before transplant were obtained post-cytoreduction.

J was trimmed by 6 bases and V by 2 bases; bases with no gene match: 6. Per the germline V gene, CDR1 is SGHTA and CDR2 is FQGNSA. CDR3 size: 14 residues. Time point meaning: recipient sample about 28 days before transplant, after cytoreduction. Study-wide results and limits: No sorting was done, leaving CD4 and CD8 contributions mixed. Higher Inverse Simpson Index values in graft donor and pretransplant recipient predicted broader posttransplant TCR diversity. Recipient TCR diversity dropped after transplant; expanded clonotypes rose from day 30 to 180.

TCRdb's copy holds only in-frame clones and misses some; the assay was immunoSEQ multiplex PCR. The sample shows under 25,000 clones, approximately 80% of them seen only once. Concerning this clone itself: Its antigen is not identified.

This chain connects TRBV7-2 to TRBJ1-2; 7 bases fit TRBD1. The sequence came from a man aged 55-75 years with acute myeloid leukemia. Some clones in this sample may be carry-over from other donors' samples. The sample here was peripheral blood mononuclear cells, taken before stem cell transplant. Here the CDR3 DNA reads TGTGCCAGCAGCTTAACAGGGGCTTTTCATGGCTACACCTTC. Its protein product is CASSLTGAFHGYTF.